This T cell receptor (beta chain) stems from a study of blood T cell repertoires in COVID-19. Across the study: The study drew acute and convalescent COVID-19 samples from the United States, Italy and Spain. The cDNA or gDNA used as material had been derived from T cells, B-cell-depleted T cells, or PBMCs.

The CDR3 totals 14 residues. Germline CDR1 and CDR2: MGHRA and YSYEKL. Trimming at V came to 1 base and at J to 1 base, leaving 0 bases not matched to a gene. In the original workflow: Estimated nucleated cell counts came from reference gene primer amplification. Sequencing was performed with immunoSEQ multiplex PCR; in TCRdb, only in-frame clones are kept and a portion is missing. For V, J and clone size, that table is used; D and trimming come from the DNA. Of 230,000 or so clones listed, over 75% were seen once; the top ten hold 1.9%. The source is a man aged 35-49 years with active or convalescent COVID-19. The rearrangement links TRBV4-1 to TRBJ1-1; 7 bases agree with TRBD1. Source material: peripheral blood. The CDR3 DNA sequence: TGCGCCAGCAGCCAAGGACAGGGGAACACTGAAGCTTTCTTT. Its protein is CASSQGQGNTEAFF.